One and the same sample provided the 10 T cell receptor beta chains below, sequenced in a study of T-cell reconstitution after alpha-beta-depleted transplantation in children. Researchers prepared the TCRbeta library using unique molecular identifiers, the study reports. TCRdb redid the calling of the PCR reads with MiXCR, one entry per CDR3 protein. The table records some 200,000 distinct CDR3 sequences, about 15% of them present only once. The source was PBMCs from the stem cell graft donor, collected from the stem cell graft. The receptors were sampled from a human donor who donated a stem cell graft to a child with acute lymphoblastic leukemia.

This clonotype was seen repeatedly, ten times or more. V is TRBV7-9 and J is TRBJ2-3, with 8 positions matching TRBD1. Germline assignment: CDR1 SEHNR and CDR2 FQNEAQ (reference sequence). V dropped 5 bases and J dropped 2; count of bases not matched to a gene: 3. CDR3 size: 14 residues. The CDR3 nucleotides are TGTGCCAGCAGCCGGACAGGGAACACAGATACGCAGTATTTT. Amino acid sequence: CASSRTGNTDTQYF. The whole variable domain, filled in from reference TRBV7-9 and TRBJ2-3, reads DTGVSQNPRHKITKRGQNVTFRCDPISEHNRLYWYRQTLGQGPEFLTYFQNEAQLEKSRLLSDRFSAERPKGSFSTLEIQRTEQGDSAMYLCASSRTGNTDTQYFGPGTRLTVL.

This clonotype was picked up a small number of times. This sequence joins TRBV3-1 and TRBJ2-1; 7 nucleotides agree with TRBD1. This CDR3 region has 15 residues. Germline trimming cut 4 bases from V and 4 bases from J; bases unmatched to any gene: 7. Germline lookup yields CDR1 LGHDT and CDR2 YNNKEL (reference sequence). For the CDR3, the DNA is TGTGCCAGCAGCCGAGGACGGACAGGTTACAATGAGCAGTTCTTC. Translation: CASSRGRTGYNEQFF.

This chain uses TRBV11-3 with TRBJ2-1; D not resolved. Per the germline V gene, CDR1 is SGHNT and CDR2 is YENEEA. This CDR3 comprises 16 residues. V lost 4 bases and J 0 bases, leaving 13 bases between the germline ends. The CDR3 DNA sequence: TGTGCCAGCAGCTCAACCGGAGCAAGCTCCTACAATGAGCAGTTCTTC. It encodes CASSSTGASSYNEQFF.

This clonotype was found many times. The chain uses TRBV7-2 and TRBJ2-7; D call uncertain. The CDR3 is made up of 13 amino acids. Germline V CDR1 and CDR2: SGHTA, FQGNSA. The V and J ends lost 2 bases and 4 bases respectively, with 9 bases between them. CDR3: CASSLRSKYEQYF. For the CDR3, the DNA is TGTGCCAGCAGCTTAAGGTCTAAGTACGAGCAGTACTTC.

This rearrangement joins TRBV19 to TRBJ1-4; D is perhaps TRBD1 (6 bases). The CDR3 covers 14 residues. Germline-derived CDR1 and CDR2 are LNHDA and SQIVND (reference sequence). Trimming shortened V by 8 bases and J by 0 bases, and 10 bases separated the two germline ends. CDR3 sequence reads: CASGGRATNEKLFF. The DNA of the CDR3 is TGTGCCAGTGGGGGCCGGGCAACTAATGAAAAACTGTTTTTT.

There are many counts of this clonotype. V and J are TRBV5-1 and TRBJ2-5; no clear D. CDR3 length: 16 residues. The V gene's germline CDR1 is SGHRS and CDR2 YFSETQ. V gave up 4 bases and J gave up 0 bases, with 16 bases separating them. The CDR3 nucleotides read TGCGCCAGCAGCCGACAAGTCACTTCGTACCAAGAGACCCAGTACTTC. Its translation: CASSRQVTSYQETQYF.

This clonotype was detected many times. This chain joins TRBV5-1 and TRBJ2-7, with 8 bases matching TRBD2. The V gene's germline CDR1 is SGHRS and CDR2 YFSETQ. The CDR3 has 17 residues. V was clipped by 2 bases and J by 0 bases; unmatched bases: 10. The CDR3 DNA sequence: TGCGCCAGCAGCTTATGGACTAGCTCGAAGGTCTCCTACGAGCAGTACTTC. As protein: CASSLWTSSKVSYEQYF.

Ten or more counts support this clonotype. The chain has TRBV5-1 and TRBJ2-3; 9 bases line up with TRBD2. Germline assignment: CDR1 SGHRS and CDR2 YFSETQ. Losses at the gene ends were 4 bases for V and 5 bases for J; bases not matched to a gene: 5. The CDR3 covers 14 residues. The CDR3: CASSPGLAIDTQYF. Written as DNA, the CDR3 is TGCGCCAGCAGCCCAGGACTAGCGATAGATACGCAGTATTTT.

This clonotype was detected only a few times. The chain recombines TRBV6-4 with TRBJ1-2; 9 bases map to TRBD1. Trimming removed 2 bases from V and 7 bases from J; junction bases left unmatched: 2. There are 13 residues in the CDR3. Germline V CDR1 and CDR2: MRHNA, SNTAGT. This CDR3 reads CASSDHRGLGYTF. CDR3 sequence (DNA): TGTGCCAGCAGTGACCACAGGGGGCTTGGCTACACCTTC.

This clonotype was detected a few times. V is TRBV15 and J is TRBJ2-5; 8 bases match TRBD2. Looked up from germline, CDR1 is LNHNV and CDR2 is YYDKDF (reference sequence). V trimming: 3 bases; J trimming: 4 bases; junction bases outside the gene matches: 7. The CDR3 sequence is 15 residues long. CDR3 nucleotide sequence: TGTGCCACCAGCAGCGGGAGGGCCGGTGGAGAGACCCAGTACTTC. Amino acids: CATSSGRAGGETQYF.